Listed here are 8 T cell receptor beta chains from one sample, sequenced in a study of blood T cell repertoires in COVID-19. The method was immunoSEQ multiplex PCR; TCRdb's version includes in-frame clones alone and lacks a portion of them. The sample gives under 150,000 clones, more than 70% of which show up once; roughly 4% is in the top ten. The sequenced sample consisted of peripheral blood. Source of these receptors: a human donor in a cohort sampled during active COVID-19.

This clone has at least ten counts. V usage is TRBV7-9 and J usage is TRBJ2-3; 7 nucleotides match TRBD1. CDR1 and CDR2 from the germline V gene are SEHNR and FQNEAQ (reference sequence). CDR3 length equals 17 residues. V trimming: 4 bases; J trimming: 2 bases; junction bases outside the gene matches: 12. CDR3 DNA sequence: TGTGCCAGCAGCTCTGACAGGGTATCGCTTATCACAGATACGCAGTATTTT. Protein sequence: CASSSDRVSLITDTQYF.

This clone was picked up one time. The rearrangement joins TRBV30 to TRBJ1-1, with D possibly TRBD1 on 6 matching bases. The CDR3 totals 14 residues. The V end lost 1 base, the J end lost 5 bases, and 14 bases lay between the germline ends. In germline, CDR1 is GTSNPN, CDR2 SVGIG (reference sequence). CDR3 sequence: CAWSGGQTGTEAFF. Written as DNA, the CDR3 is TGTGCCTGGAGTGGAGGACAGACGGGGACTGAAGCTTTCTTT.

The chain employs TRBV21-1 and TRBJ2-3; TRBD2, the D gene given by the table, was not confirmed from the DNA. TRBV21-1 is tagged as a pseudogene. The CDR3 totals 14 residues. The CDR3 reads CARGTQADTDTQYF. The CDR3 DNA is TGTGCACGGGGGACCCAAGCGGACACAGATACGCAGTATTTT.

The chain uses TRBV7-8 and TRBJ2-7, with 9 bases aligning to TRBD1. Germline CDR1 and CDR2: SGHVS and FQNEAQ. The V gene end was trimmed by 2 bases and the J gene end by 4 bases; junction bases not matched to a gene: 3. The CDR3 covers 14 residues. The CDR3 here is CASSLIDRGYEQYV. The CDR3 bases are TGTGCCAGCAGCTTAATCGACAGGGGGTACGAGCAGTACGTC.

V and J are TRBV7-2 and TRBJ2-1; TRBD2 matches at 14 bases. The CDR3 is 15 amino acids. CDR1 is SGHTA and CDR2 is FQGNSA in the germline V gene. V lost 6 bases to trimming and J lost 8 bases; unmatched junction nucleotides: 6. The CDR3 is CASSSTSGRVHEQFF. DNA of the CDR3: TGTGCCAGCAGTTCGACTAGCGGGAGGGTCCATGAGCAGTTCTTC.

The gene calls are TRBV30 and TRBJ1-1; D call uncertain. Trimming pared 4 bases from V and 0 bases from J, leaving 15 bases between. The CDR3 is made up of 15 amino acids. From germline, CDR1 is GTSNPN and CDR2 SVGIG (reference sequence). DNA for the CDR3: TGTGCCTGGACCCCGCCAGGACTCATGAACACTGAAGCTTTCTTT. Protein: CAWTPPGLMNTEAFF.

V usage is TRBV29-1 and J usage is TRBJ1-2; TRBD1 agrees at 7 bases. Germline V gives CDR1 SQVTM, CDR2 ANQGSEA. Germline trimming cut 7 bases from V and 4 bases from J; bases unmatched to any gene: 3. The CDR3 runs to 11 residues. The CDR3 DNA sequence: TGCAGCGCGGGACAGCTCTATGGCTACACCTTC. Translating gives CSAGQLYGYTF.

This clone was detected only a few times. The chain is built from TRBV5-1 and TRBJ1-1; D unresolved. The CDR3 totals 16 residues. From germline, CDR1 is SGHRS and CDR2 YFSETQ. Trimming shortened V by 2 bases and J by 0 bases, and 14 bases separated the two germline ends. CDR3 DNA: TGCGCCAGCAGCTTTACGGCAGGCGTCCTGAACACTGAAGCTTTCTTT. Protein: CASSFTAGVLNTEAFF.